Listed here are 15 T cell receptor beta chains from one sample, sequenced in a study of T cell changes during pregnancy in multiple sclerosis. Libraries were prepared by immunoSEQ multiplex PCR; TCRdb keeps only in-frame clonotypes and omits some of them. The table lists over 85,000 clones, just over 90% of them singletons. The input for sequencing was peripheral blood, taken in the second trimester of pregnancy. The receptors here all came from a female donor in good health, enrolled as a control in a pregnancy study.

The chain joins TRBV9 to TRBJ2-1; no clear D. Germline V gene lookup returns CDR1 SGDLS and CDR2 YYNGEE. The CDR3 is 14 amino acids. V dropped 0 bases and J dropped 8 bases, with 12 bases sitting between them. The CDR3 protein is CASSVVDSVYEQFF. In nucleotides, the CDR3 is TGTGCCAGCAGCGTAGTAGACTCTGTCTATGAGCAGTTCTTC.

The rearrangement joins TRBV6-5 to TRBJ1-2; D may be TRBD1 (6 bases). Germline V gene sequence: CDR1 MNHEY, CDR2 SVGAGI. The CDR3 runs 12 residues. Trimming stripped 7 bases from V and 7 bases from J, with 13 bases between. The CDR3 DNA follows: TGTGCCAGCAACGCGGGGGCCGGTGGCTACACCTTC. As protein: CASNAGAGGYTF.

This chain connects TRBV2 to TRBJ2-3, with D perhaps TRBD1 (6 bases). V was trimmed by 7 bases and J by 9 bases, leaving 11 bases between them. CDR1 is SNHLY, CDR2 FYNNEI, per germline. The CDR3 runs to 11 residues. The chain's CDR3 is CASKPGETQYF. As DNA, the CDR3 is TGTGCCAGCAAACCAGGGGAAACGCAGTATTTT.

The chain uses TRBV4-3 and TRBJ2-3; the match to TRBD2 covers 11 bases. This CDR3 is 16 amino acids long. The junction had 3 bases not matched to a gene; V was cut back by 0 bases and J by 4 bases. Germline V gene lookup returns CDR1 LGHNA and CDR2 YSLEER. The CDR3 nucleotides read TGCGCCAGCAGCCAAGATTCTAGCGGGAGGTCAGATACGCAGTATTTT. It codes for CASSQDSSGRSDTQYF.

The chain combines TRBV6-6 with TRBJ2-1, with D perhaps TRBD2 (5 bases). The germline gives CDR1 MNHNY, CDR2 SVGAGI (reference sequence). Deletions cut 6 bases from V and 7 bases from J, with 10 bases between. The CDR3 sequence is 12 residues long. The CDR3 sequence: CASSLLENEQFF. The CDR3 DNA follows: TGTGCCAGCAGCCTACTAGAGAATGAGCAGTTCTTC.

The rearrangement uses TRBV2 and TRBJ1-2; 9 bases agree with TRBD1. The CDR3 sequence is 15 residues long. J lost 0 bases, V lost 6 bases, and 5 bases had no gene match. CDR1 is SNHLY, CDR2 FYNNEI, per germline. The CDR3, as DNA: TGTGCCAGCAGGGGACAGGGTTTGACTAACTATGGCTACACCTTC. This translates into CASRGQGLTNYGYTF.

The J gene is TRBJ2-3, the V gene TRBV4-3, with TRBD1 matching over 8 bases. V shed 3 bases and J 4 bases; nucleotides not matched to a gene: 12. The V gene's germline CDR1 is LGHNA and CDR2 YSLEER. The CDR3 extends over 17 amino acids. DNA of the CDR3: TGCGCCAGCAGCCACCTTAATCCCGGACAGGGATCAGATACGCAGTATTTT. Protein: CASSHLNPGQGSDTQYF.

The V call is TRBV5-1, the J call TRBJ1-3, with a weak D call TRBD1 (5 bases). The germline V and J ends were trimmed by 2 bases and 1 base, with 10 bases remaining between them. The length of the CDR3 is 15 residues. The germline V gene has CDR1 SGHRS and CDR2 YFSETQ. The CDR3 DNA reads TGCGCCAGCAGCTTAGTTACAGGTTCTGGAAACACCATATATTTT. Protein product: CASSLVTGSGNTIYF.

The chain is built from TRBV5-1 and TRBJ2-1; weak D call: TRBD1 (6 bases). The CDR3 extends over 15 amino acids. Looked up from germline, CDR1 is SGHRS and CDR2 is YFSETQ. Trimming left V 2 bases short and J 7 bases short, with 16 bases between. DNA for the CDR3: TGCGCCAGCAGCTTTCAGCTAATAAGGGGGAATGAGCAGTTCTTC. Amino acid sequence: CASSFQLIRGNEQFF.

This clone appeared a few times. The V gene is TRBV4-1, the J gene TRBJ2-7, with 9 bases aligning to TRBD2. This CDR3 region has 18 residues. V lost 0 bases to trimming and J lost 7 bases; unmatched junction nucleotides: 16. Germline-derived CDR1 and CDR2 are MGHRA and YSYEKL. The CDR3 protein is CASSQDLFGLAGPGEQYF. Written as DNA, the CDR3 is TGCGCCAGCAGCCAAGATCTTTTCGGGCTAGCGGGACCCGGGGAGCAGTACTTC.

The chain carries TRBV9 and TRBJ2-2; a weak D match, TRBD1 (5 bases). From germline, CDR1 is SGDLS and CDR2 YYNGEE. With 4 bases removed from V and 5 bases from J, the gap between germline ends came to 15 bases. The CDR3 covers 15 residues. The chain's CDR3 is CASSRQGTGTGELFF. The CDR3 bases are TGTGCCAGCAGCCGTCAGGGCACAGGAACCGGGGAGCTGTTTTTT.

This chain uses TRBV5-4 with TRBJ2-2, with 8 bases identical to TRBD1. Germline V gene sequence: CDR1 SGHNT, CDR2 YYREEE (reference sequence). The V gene end was trimmed by 4 bases and the J gene end by 3 bases; junction bases not matched to a gene: 8. The CDR3 runs 16 residues. The CDR3 loop reads CASSPWTGYDTGELFF. Written as DNA, the CDR3 is TGTGCCAGCAGCCCCTGGACAGGGTACGACACCGGGGAGCTGTTTTTT.

A word on this clone: Other DNA sequences within the sample encode an identical CDR3. This chain uses TRBV7-2 with TRBJ1-5; 7 nucleotides match TRBD1. Germline V gene sequence: CDR1 SGHTA, CDR2 FQGNSA. J gave up 2 bases and V 2 bases, and 3 bases lay outside the gene matches. The CDR3 loop spans 15 amino acids. CDR3 sequence: CASSLWQGGNQPQHF. The CDR3 DNA sequence: TGTGCCAGCAGCTTATGGCAGGGGGGCAATCAGCCCCAGCATTTT.

The table lists this clone with a few counts. The chain employs TRBV4-2 and TRBJ1-1, with D possibly being TRBD1 (5 bases). The CDR3 covers 15 residues. The ends were cut back, 2 bases at V and 0 bases at J, with 10 bases in the middle. Germline CDR1 and CDR2: LGHNA and YNFKEQ. CDR3: CASSQSDRMNTEAFF. The CDR3 nucleotides are TGTGCCAGCAGCCAAAGCGACAGAATGAACACTGAAGCTTTCTTT.

V and J are TRBV9 and TRBJ1-3; TRBD1 matches at 7 bases. Per the germline V gene, CDR1 is SGDLS and CDR2 is YYNGEE. J lost 0 bases, V lost 5 bases, and 5 bases had no gene match. This CDR3 contains 15 residues. The CDR3 loop is CASRPGTASGNTIYF. Here the CDR3 DNA reads TGTGCCAGCAGGCCCGGGACAGCCTCTGGAAACACCATATATTTT.